One sample yielded the 4 T cell receptor beta chains listed below, sequenced in a study of cytomegalovirus exposure and HLA in healthy donors. The study ran its PCR with 60 Vbeta and 13 Jbeta primers. Sequencing was performed with immunoSEQ multiplex PCR; in TCRdb, only in-frame clones are kept and a portion is missing. The data show 220,000 or so clones, more than 60% seen once. Sequencing was done on a sample of PBMCs. The receptor source for this set is a woman aged 25-40 years in good health and CMV-seronegative.

The CDR3 loop reads CASRPPGSHEQYF. DNA for the CDR3: TGTGCCAGCAGACCCCCGGGAAGCCACGAGCAGTACTTC. This chain links TRBV6-6 with TRBJ2-5; possibly TRBD2 for D (5 bases). With the DNA end fitting TRBJ2-7 better, the J assignment may be wrong. The CDR3 covers 13 residues. CDR1 and CDR2 from the germline V gene are MNHNY and SVGAGI (reference sequence).

The genes are TRBV2 and TRBJ1-5, with 10 positions matching TRBD1. The CDR3 is made up of 19 amino acids. V lost 4 bases and J lost 0; bases outside the gene matches: 12. Germline CDR1 is SNHLY and CDR2 is FYNNEI. The CDR3 bases are TGTGCCAGCAGTGGCCAGGAGGGACAGGGGTTCTATAGCAATCAGCCCCAGCATTTT. Amino acids: CASSGQEGQGFYSNQPQHF. Complete variable domain (other parts from reference TRBV2 and TRBJ1-5): EPEVTQTPSHQVTQMGQEVILRCVPISNHLYFYWYRQILGQKVEFLVSFYNNEISEKSEIFDDQFSVERPDGSNFTLKIRSTKLEDSAMYFCASSGQEGQGFYSNQPQHFGDGTRLSIL.

This clone was counted a single time. This rearrangement joins TRBV12-5 to TRBJ2-1, with D possibly matching TRBD1 (5 bases). V lost 2 bases and J 4 bases, leaving 15 bases between the germline ends. The CDR3 runs to 16 residues. Germline values: CDR1 LGHNT, CDR2 FRNRAP. CDR3 sequence reads: CASGLTTGILYNEQFF. CDR3 DNA: TGTGCTAGTGGTTTGACCACAGGAATCCTTTACAATGAGCAGTTCTTC.

This clone came up many times. The J gene is TRBJ2-7, the V gene TRBV2; 15 bases map to TRBD2. V lost 8 bases, J lost 6 bases, and 2 bases stayed unmatched. CDR1 is SNHLY and CDR2 is FYNNEI in the germline V gene. The CDR3 loop spans 13 amino acids. The CDR3 DNA sequence: TGTGCCAGCGGACTAGCGGGAGGGCGCGAGCAGTACTTC. This encodes CASGLAGGREQYF.